What follows are 30 T cell receptor beta chains derived from one specimen sequenced in a study of OX40 agonist ivuxolimab in advanced cancers. This table comes from immunoSEQ multiplex PCR, and its TCRdb copy is limited to in-frame clones, with some not included. The repertoire has 65,000 to 90,000 clones, 70% to 90% of them found once; the top ten carry approximately 0.61%. The specimen comprised CD4+ or CD8+ T cells sorted from blood, sampled in a trial of the OX40 agonist ivuxolimab. The receptors here all came from an adult with an advanced solid tumor such as melanoma, head and neck, liver or kidney cancer.

The CDR3 here is CASSTTGRSEKLFF. The CDR3 DNA reads TGTGCCAGTAGTACGACAGGGCGGTCTGAAAAACTGTTTTTT. The chain recombines TRBV19 with TRBJ1-4; 7 nucleotides align to TRBD1. This CDR3 region has 14 residues. J lost 7 bases, V lost 4 bases, and 6 bases had no gene match. The germline CDR1 and CDR2 sequences are LNHDA and SQIVND (reference sequence).

The chain recombines TRBV7-9 with TRBJ1-2; tentative D call: TRBD1 (5 bases). The CDR3 runs to 13 residues. With 5 bases removed from V and 4 bases from J, the gap between germline ends came to 11 bases. Germline CDR1 and CDR2: SEHNR and FQNEAQ (reference sequence). CDR3 region: CASSSRDFYGYTF. The CDR3 DNA reads as TGTGCCAGCAGCAGCCGGGACTTCTATGGCTACACCTTC.

This clone was detected only a few times. V is TRBV29-1 and J is TRBJ2-5, with D perhaps TRBD2 (5 bases). This CDR3 has 13 amino acids. The V gene lost 8 bases and the J gene lost 5 bases, with 18 bases spanning the gap. From germline, CDR1 is SQVTM and CDR2 ANQGSEA. In DNA form, the CDR3 reads TGCAGCACTCACGGGCTTGGCGGGGAGACCCAGTACTTC. This encodes CSTHGLGGETQYF.

The CDR3 reads CASSEMQGVDEQFF. CDR3 in DNA: TGTGCCAGCAGTGAAATGCAGGGAGTGGATGAGCAGTTCTTC. This chain connects TRBV2 to TRBJ2-1, with D perhaps TRBD1 or TRBD2 (5 bases each). The CDR3 has 14 residues. V lost 2 bases to trimming and J lost 8 bases, with 13 bases between them. Germline assignment: CDR1 SNHLY and CDR2 FYNNEI. Using reference TRBV2 and TRBJ2-1 for the parts outside the CDR3, the full variable domain is EPEVTQTPSHQVTQMGQEVILRCVPISNHLYFYWYRQILGQKVEFLVSFYNNEISEKSEIFDDQFSVERPDGSNFTLKIRSTKLEDSAMYFCASSEMQGVDEQFFGPGTRLTVL.

The genes are TRBV5-1 and TRBJ2-1; TRBD2 is a possible D gene (5 bases). Trimming pared 4 bases from V and 8 bases from J, leaving 19 bases between. CDR3 length equals 15 residues. CDR1 is SGHRS and CDR2 is YFSETQ in the germline V gene. Here the CDR3 reads CASSLTRASGDEQFF. The CDR3 coding sequence is TGCGCCAGCAGCCTCACTAGAGCATCTGGAGATGAGCAGTTCTTC.

This sequence joins TRBV11-2 and TRBJ2-5; TRBD1 matches 12 bases. Germline V gives CDR1 SGHAT, CDR2 FQNNGV. This CDR3 is 16 amino acids long. V shed 5 bases and J 7 bases; nucleotides not matched to a gene: 11. The DNA for the CDR3 is TGTGCCAGCAGCCGATTACCGGGACAGGGGGCTGGGACCCAGTACTTC. It encodes CASSRLPGQGAGTQYF.

V usage is TRBV7-2 and J usage is TRBJ1-1; no definite D call. There are 11 residues in the CDR3. Germline values: CDR1 SGHTA, CDR2 FQGNSA. V gave up 1 base and J gave up 4 bases, with 1 base separating them. Here the CDR3 reads CASSLVTEAFF. The CDR3 nucleotides are TGTGCCAGCAGCTTAGTCACTGAAGCTTTCTTT.

This clone was counted once. This chain's CDR3 is CASKDRSGNQPQHF. In DNA, the CDR3 is TGTGCCAGCAAGGACCGGAGCGGCAATCAGCCCCAGCATTTT. The chain links TRBV2 to TRBJ1-5; D not certain. Trimming removed 7 bases from V and 2 bases from J, with 12 bases in between. Germline CDR1 and CDR2: SNHLY and FYNNEI. CDR3 length: 14 residues.

The chain combines TRBV18 with TRBJ1-2; D gene ambiguous. The ends were cut back, 2 bases at V and 7 bases at J, with 17 bases in the middle. Germline values: CDR1 KGHSH, CDR2 LQKENI. The CDR3 has 15 amino acids. CDR3 in amino acids: CASSPGKGTIGGYTF. CDR3 nucleotides: TGTGCCAGCTCACCAGGGAAGGGCACCATAGGTGGCTACACCTTC. The whole variable domain, filled in from reference TRBV18 and TRBJ1-2, reads NAGVMQNPRHLVRRRGQEARLRCSPMKGHSHVYWYRQLPEEGLKFMVYLQKENIIDESGMPKERFSAEFPKEGPSILRIQQVVRGDSAAYFCASSPGKGTIGGYTFGSGTRLTVV.

This clone was seen a handful of times. The J gene is TRBJ2-6, the V gene TRBV9; D not resolved. The germline gives CDR1 SGDLS, CDR2 YYNGEE. Trimming cost V 0 bases and J 4 bases, with 11 bases left between them. This CDR3 spans 16 amino acids. The CDR3: CASSVASQAGANVLTF. In DNA, the CDR3 is TGTGCCAGCAGCGTAGCCTCCCAGGCGGGGGCCAACGTCCTGACTTTC.

The rearrangement joins TRBV9 to TRBJ2-4, with a weak D call TRBD1 (6 bases). CDR3 length: 15 amino acids. V was cut by 2 bases and J by 3 bases, with 12 bases left in between. The germline CDR1 and CDR2 sequences are SGDLS and YYNGEE. DNA of the CDR3: TGTGCCAGCAGCGTGCTGATGACAGGCAAAAACATTCAGTACTTC. Residues: CASSVLMTGKNIQYF.

The chain carries TRBV18 and TRBJ2-7; D might be TRBD2 (6 bases). Trimming took 5 bases from V and 1 from J, leaving 15 bases between them. Germline V gives CDR1 KGHSH, CDR2 LQKENI. The CDR3 spans 15 residues. In DNA, the CDR3 is TGTGCCAGCTCAACCTCTTCCCGGGGGTCCTACGAGCAGTACTTC. Amino acid sequence: CASSTSSRGSYEQYF.

This chain uses TRBV6-1 with TRBJ2-5; maybe TRBD2 (5 bases). CDR3 size: 16 residues. Germline-derived CDR1 and CDR2 are MNHNS and SASEGT. V lost 1 base and J lost 1, with 13 bases in between. This CDR3 reads CASSEGFGSGQETQYF. DNA of the CDR3: TGTGCCAGCAGTGAAGGTTTTGGGAGCGGCCAAGAGACCCAGTACTTC.

The V gene is TRBV7-3, the J gene TRBJ1-1; D ambiguous. Looked up from germline, CDR1 is SGHTA and CDR2 is FQGTGA. This CDR3 comprises 13 residues. Trimming removed 6 bases from V and 0 bases from J, with 8 bases in between. The CDR3 spells CASREELNTEAFF. For the CDR3, the DNA is TGTGCCAGCAGGGAGGAGTTGAACACTGAAGCTTTCTTT.

The genes are TRBV6-5 and TRBJ1-2; 7 nucleotides match TRBD1. The V segment lost 5 bases and the J segment 6 bases; nucleotides outside the gene matches: 12. The V gene's germline CDR1 is MNHEY and CDR2 SVGAGI. The CDR3 contains 15 residues. The CDR3: CASSRSGQATNGYTF. The CDR3 DNA reads TGTGCCAGCAGTAGATCCGGACAGGCCACGAATGGCTACACCTTC.

In this sample, this clone turned up once. The chain is built from TRBV7-8 and TRBJ2-5; 8 nucleotides align to TRBD2. Germline CDR1 reads SGHVS; CDR2 reads FQNEAQ. V shed 1 base, J shed 0 bases, and the junction held 7 bases outside the gene matches. The CDR3 loop spans 17 amino acids. The CDR3 DNA reads TGTGCCAGCAGCTTAGAGAGAATAGCGGGGTACCAAGAGACCCAGTACTTC. Translation gives CASSLERIAGYQETQYF. Variable domain in full (rest from reference TRBV7-8 and TRBJ2-5): GAGVSQSPRYKVAKRGQDVALRCDPISGHVSLFWYQQALGQGPEFLTYFQNEAQLDKSGLPSDRFFAERPEGSVSTLKIQRTQQEDSAVYLCASSLERIAGYQETQYFGPGTRLLVL.

The gene calls are TRBV10-3 and TRBJ1-3, with TRBD1 identical over 8 bases. Unmatched junction bases numbered 2, after V lost 0 bases and J lost 7 bases. CDR1 and CDR2 from the germline V gene are ENHRY and SYGVKD. The CDR3 length is 14 residues. In DNA form, the CDR3 reads TGTGCCATCAGTGAGTCCACAGGGGGGAACACCATATATTTT. Its translation is CAISESTGGNTIYF.

The chain recombines TRBV7-2 with TRBJ2-3; 13 nucleotides align to TRBD2. In germline, CDR1 is SGHTA, CDR2 FQGNSA. V was pared by 5 bases and J by 4 bases, with 6 bases of the junction left unmatched. The CDR3 spans 16 residues. DNA for the CDR3: TGTGCCAGCAGCGCTCGACTAGCGGGGGGCCCAGATACGCAGTATTTT. This sequence encodes CASSARLAGGPDTQYF.

The V call is TRBV7-6, the J call TRBJ2-3; D remains ambiguous. Trimming took 2 bases from V and 7 from J, leaving 13 bases between them. CDR3 length: 14 residues. The germline V gene encodes CDR1 SGHVS and CDR2 FNYEAQ. The CDR3 is CASSLYGHSNTQYF. CDR3 sequence (DNA): TGTGCCAGCAGCTTATACGGCCACTCCAATACGCAGTATTTT.

The J gene is TRBJ1-2, the V gene TRBV6-1; 7 bases are shared with TRBD1. Germline lookup yields CDR1 MNHNS and CDR2 SASEGT. This CDR3 contains 13 residues. Trimming cost V 2 bases and J 4 bases; bases outside gene matches: 1. The CDR3 spells CASSEHRGYGYTF. CDR3 nucleotide sequence: TGTGCCAGCAGTGAACACAGGGGCTATGGCTACACCTTC.

The chain links TRBV5-1 to TRBJ2-1; 12 bases align to TRBD1. The CDR3 extends over 16 amino acids. J was trimmed by 4 bases and V by 0 bases; bases with no gene match: 2. Germline values: CDR1 SGHRS, CDR2 YFSETQ. CDR3 sequence (DNA): TGCGCCAGCAGCTTGGAGGGACAGGGGGCTTACAATGAGCAGTTCTTC. Translated: CASSLEGQGAYNEQFF.

The V gene is TRBV4-1, the J gene TRBJ1-2, with 8 bases that match TRBD1. The CDR3 sequence is 18 residues long. With 0 bases clipped from V and 5 bases from J, the junction kept 14 bases outside the gene matches. CDR1 is MGHRA, CDR2 YSYEKL, per germline. CDR3 sequence reads: CASSQDGRGQDPIYGYTF. The DNA of the CDR3 is TGCGCCAGCAGCCAAGATGGGAGGGGACAGGATCCAATTTATGGCTACACCTTC.

The CDR3 DNA sequence: TGCGCCAGCAGCCAAGAAACTAGCGGGAGCACAGATACGCAGTATTTT. This gives the protein CASSQETSGSTDTQYF. The rearrangement joins TRBV4-3 to TRBJ2-3; the match to TRBD2 covers 9 bases. The germline gives CDR1 LGHNA, CDR2 YSLEER. CDR3 length: 16 residues. Trimming cost V 0 bases and J 0 bases; bases outside gene matches: 1.

This chain links TRBV4-1 with TRBJ2-1; 9 bases are a match to TRBD2. V trimming: 1 base; J trimming: 6 bases; junction bases outside the gene matches: 4. The CDR3 runs to 15 residues. Germline V gene data show CDR1 as MGHRA and CDR2 as YSYEKL. CDR3 in amino acids: CASSQGAGGINEQFF. In DNA form, the CDR3 reads TGCGCCAGCAGCCAAGGAGCGGGGGGTATCAATGAGCAGTTCTTC.

The V and J genes are TRBV30 and TRBJ2-7; D remains unclear. V lost 1 base to trimming and J lost 7 bases, with 11 bases between them. The CDR3 totals 12 residues. CDR1 and CDR2 (germline): GTSNPN, SVGIG (reference sequence). CDR3 DNA sequence: TGTGCCTGGAGTGGCACCTCTCGGGAGCAGTACTTC. It is translated as CAWSGTSREQYF.

The rearrangement uses TRBV10-2 and TRBJ2-7, with 12 bases fitting TRBD2. Germline V gene sequence: CDR1 WSHSY, CDR2 SAAADI. Trimming cost V 4 bases and J 2 bases; bases outside gene matches: 6. The CDR3 sequence is 16 residues long. DNA of the CDR3: TGCGCCAGCAGTGTACTAGCGGGGGGTCCCCCCTACGAGCAGTACTTC. Translation: CASSVLAGGPPYEQYF.

This clone was recorded only once. The genes are TRBV18 and TRBJ2-7, with D possibly matching TRBD1 (5 bases). CDR3 size: 15 residues. Per germline, CDR1 KGHSH and CDR2 LQKENI. V was shortened by 2 bases and J by 6 bases, with 17 bases between the two germline ends. The DNA of the CDR3 is TGTGCCAGCTCACCAAGTGACAGCCGAGAGTTCGAGCAGTACTTC. It is translated as CASSPSDSREFEQYF. The complete variable domain, with remaining parts taken from reference TRBV18 and TRBJ2-7, reads NAGVMQNPRHLVRRRGQEARLRCSPMKGHSHVYWYRQLPEEGLKFMVYLQKENIIDESGMPKERFSAEFPKEGPSILRIQQVVRGDSAAYFCASSPSDSREFEQYFGPGTRLTVT.

The chain couples TRBV7-9 to TRBJ2-7, with D unclear. This CDR3 comprises 13 residues. Germline values: CDR1 SEHNR, CDR2 FQNEAQ (reference sequence). V gave up 5 bases and J gave up 4 bases, with 12 bases separating them. The CDR3 is CASSPVYLYEQYF. The CDR3 DNA follows: TGTGCCAGCAGCCCCGTATATCTTTACGAGCAGTACTTC.

Note on this clone: The sample contains more than one DNA sequence encoding this CDR3. This chain joins TRBV6-5 and TRBJ1-6, with TRBD1 identical over 7 bases. With V trimmed by 0 bases and J by 9 bases, 5 bases remained unmatched. Germline V gene data show CDR1 as MNHEY and CDR2 as SVGAGI. This CDR3 spans 15 amino acids. The CDR3: CASSYSGGRRSPLHF. The CDR3 DNA sequence: TGTGCCAGCAGTTACTCAGGGGGCCGTCGTTCACCCCTCCACTTT.

V is TRBV19 and J is TRBJ2-3, with 8 bases lining up with TRBD2. Germline loops: CDR1 LNHDA, CDR2 SQIVND (reference sequence). This CDR3 contains 15 residues. The junction had 7 bases not matched to a gene; V was cut back by 6 bases and J by 2 bases. The CDR3 reads CASSGGGGVTDTQYF. CDR3 sequence (DNA): TGTGCCAGTAGCGGGGGGGGCGGGGTCACAGATACGCAGTATTTT.